This is a list of T cell receptor beta chains from one sample in a study of cytomegalovirus exposure and HLA in healthy donors. Libraries were prepared by immunoSEQ multiplex PCR; TCRdb keeps only in-frame clonotypes and omits some of them. This table has 130,000 or so clones, around 75% appearing once. What was sequenced was PBMCs. These receptors all stem from a man aged 25 to 45 in good health and CMV-seronegative. The CDR3 runs from the conserved cysteine through the conserved F or W. D genes are given only for firm matches. The size of a clone is reported for some rows only, either as once, few or many, or as a class for expanded clones.

d_gene	abundance	v_gene	j_gene	CDR3aa	CDR3nt
TRBD2	-	TRBV19	TRBJ2-1	CASKSLAGYNEQFF	TGTGCCAGTAAGAGTCTAGCGGGGTACAATGAGCAGTTCTTC
-	-	TRBV25-1	TRBJ1-4	CASSARATNEKLFF	TGTGCCAGCAGTGCCAGGGCAACTAATGAAAAACTGTTTTTT
-	-	TRBV7-9	TRBJ1-5	CASSPNSPGLGQPQHF	TGTGCCAGCAGCCCAAATAGCCCGGGTTTAGGTCAGCCCCAGCATTTT
-	once	TRBV7-7	TRBJ2-7	CASSLSIQYEQYF	TGTGCTAGCAGCTTAAGTATACAGTACGAGCAGTACTTC
-	-	TRBV10-3	TRBJ1-2	CAISEENPGPSGGYTF	TGTGCCATCAGTGAGGAGAACCCCGGGCCTTCGGGAGGCTACACCTTC
TRBD2	few	TRBV5-4	TRBJ2-6	CASSAGGRGNSGANVLTF	TGTGCCAGCAGCGCGGGGGGGAGGGGCAACTCTGGGGCCAACGTCCTGACTTTC
-	-	TRBV2	TRBJ1-4	CASRETQGPNEKLFF	TGTGCCAGCAGGGAAACACAGGGACCAAATGAAAAACTGTTTTTT
TRBD2	-	TRBV5-6	TRBJ2-7	CASSPRLAGPISYEQYF	TGTGCCAGCAGCCCGCGACTAGCGGGGCCGATCTCCTACGAGCAGTACTTC
-	-	TRBV7-9	TRBJ2-5	CASSFRDTEPQETQYF	TGTGCCAGCAGCTTCCGGGACACAGAGCCTCAAGAGACCCAGTACTTC
TRBD1	-	TRBV5-8	TRBJ1-5	CASSLAPGGNQPQHF	TGTGCCAGCAGCTTGGCCCCAGGGGGGAATCAGCCCCAGCATTTT
-	-	TRBV30	TRBJ2-3	CAWTLRDTQYF	TGTGCCTGGACACTTCGGGATACGCAGTATTTT
-	-	TRBV5-1	TRBJ2-3	CASSLSQGLTDTQYF	TGCGCCAGCAGCTTGTCCCAGGGGTTGACAGATACGCAGTATTTT
-	-	TRBV5-8	TRBJ2-1	CASDTPGDSPYNEQFF	TGTGCCAGCGACACCCCAGGGGATTCCCCATACAATGAGCAGTTCTTC
-	-	TRBV10-3	TRBJ1-1	CAIRSPPFRGPMNTEAFF	TGTGCCATCAGGTCCCCTCCATTCAGGGGCCCGATGAACACTGAAGCTTTCTTT
TRBD1	-	TRBV7-7	TRBJ2-5	CASSIAGTGDLETQYF	TGTGCTAGCAGCATAGCCGGGACAGGGGATTTGGAGACCCAGTACTTC
TRBD1	few	TRBV27	TRBJ2-1	CASRPQGAINEQFF	TGTGCCAGCAGGCCACAGGGGGCTATAAATGAGCAGTTCTTC
-	-	TRBV6-1	TRBJ2-5	CASIPKTGLQETQYF	TGTGCCAGCATTCCTAAGACAGGTCTCCAAGAGACCCAGTACTTC
TRBD2	-	TRBV5-4	TRBJ2-3	CASSLVLAGTDTQYF	TGTGCCAGCAGCTTGGTGCTAGCGGGCACAGATACGCAGTATTTT
TRBD1	-	TRBV14	TRBJ1-6	CASSQEGQGNSPLHF	TGTGCCAGCAGCCAAGAGGGACAGGGGAATTCACCCCTCCACTTT
-	few	TRBV12-5	TRBJ2-7	CASAFGLAGYEQYF	TGTGCTAGTGCATTTGGGCTAGCCGGGTACGAGCAGTACTTC
-	-	TRBV6-6	TRBJ2-1	CASSYSQVANEQFF	TGTGCCAGCAGTTACTCTCAGGTGGCCAATGAGCAGTTCTTC
-	once	TRBV5-8	TRBJ2-7	CASSDGRRRTYEQYF	TGTGCCAGCAGTGATGGACGGAGGAGAACCTACGAGCAGTACTTC
-	-	TRBV7-2	TRBJ2-5	CASSFDGRQETQYF	TGTGCCAGCAGCTTCGATGGGCGCCAAGAGACCCAGTACTTC
-	few	TRBV5-1	TRBJ1-1	CASSPVGGTEAFF	TGCGCCAGCAGCCCCGTGGGGGGCACTGAAGCTTTCTTT
-	-	TRBV13	TRBJ1-2	CASSFSYGYTF	TGTGCCAGCAGCTTTAGTTATGGCTACACCTTC
-	-	TRBV6-5	TRBJ2-7	CASRTQGIRSEQYF	TGTGCCAGCAGAACTCAGGGTATTCGATCCGAGCAGTACTTC
TRBD1	-	TRBV7-9	TRBJ2-7	CASSSGQRDYEQYF	TGTGCCAGCAGCTCGGGACAGAGGGACTACGAGCAGTACTTC
TRBD2	-	TRBV4-1	TRBJ2-2	CASSQEGASGGANTGELFF	TGCGCCAGCAGCCAAGAGGGAGCTAGCGGGGGGGCCAACACCGGGGAGCTGTTTTTT
-	few	TRBV9	TRBJ2-1	CASSVVGGAGLKFF	TGTGCCAGCAGCGTAGTAGGGGGGGCGGGACTGAAGTTCTTC
TRBD1	-	TRBV7-8	TRBJ2-5	CASSLGGTGDFQETQYF	TGTGCCAGCAGCTTAGGAGGGACAGGGGATTTCCAAGAGACCCAGTACTTC
-	-	TRBV28	TRBJ2-7	CASSLMGEVHEQYF	TGTGCCAGCAGTTTGATGGGGGAGGTACACGAGCAGTACTTC
TRBD2	-	TRBV6-6	TRBJ2-2	CASSYAGGDTGELFF	TGTGCCAGCAGTTATGCGGGAGGAGACACCGGGGAGCTGTTTTTT
-	-	TRBV6-1	TRBJ1-2	CASMTDSYGYTF	TGTGCCAGCATGACCGACAGCTATGGCTACACCTTC
TRBD1	-	TRBV4-1	TRBJ1-4	CASSQLGTGATNEKLFF	TGCGCCAGCAGCCAACTCGGGACAGGGGCAACTAATGAAAAACTGTTTTTT
-	-	TRBV28	TRBJ1-2	CASTRTSTNYGYTF	TGTGCCAGCACCCGGACAAGCACTAACTATGGCTACACCTTC
-	-	TRBV25-1	TRBJ1-1	CASSGLTEAFF	TGTGCCAGCAGTGGTTTAACTGAAGCTTTCTTT
-	-	TRBV30	TRBJ1-6	CAWSLGEGYNSPLHF	TGTGCCTGGAGTCTTGGGGAGGGGTATAATTCACCCCTCCACTTT
TRBD1	-	TRBV10-3	TRBJ2-7	CAITERDRGMDEQYF	TGTGCCATCACCGAGAGGGACAGGGGAATGGACGAGCAGTACTTC
TRBD2	few	TRBV25-1	TRBJ2-1	CASSEVSGRNEQFF	TGTGCCAGCAGTGAGGTAAGCGGGAGGAATGAGCAGTTCTTC
TRBD2	-	TRBV30	TRBJ2-1	CAWRGLGKRHNEQFF	TGTGCCTGGAGAGGACTAGGGAAGAGGCACAATGAGCAGTTCTTC
TRBD2	-	TRBV7-2	TRBJ2-7	CASSLESGRADEQYF	TGTGCCAGCAGCTTAGAGAGCGGGAGGGCCGACGAGCAGTACTTC
-	-	TRBV30	TRBJ1-2	CAWSAGVTGRGDGYTF	TGTGCCTGGAGTGCAGGGGTGACAGGTCGGGGAGATGGCTACACCTTC
-	-	TRBV6-1	TRBJ1-5	CASSDRGRGNQPQHF	TGTGCCAGCAGTGACAGGGGAAGGGGAAATCAGCCCCAGCATTTT
-	few	TRBV30	TRBJ1-5	CAWSAMSQPQHF	TGTGCCTGGAGTGCCATGTCCCAGCCCCAGCATTTT
-	-	TRBV4-1	TRBJ2-7	CASSQVGYEQYF	TGCGCCAGCAGCCAAGTCGGCTACGAGCAGTACTTC
-	-	TRBV9	TRBJ1-2	CASSTGKGSIGYGYTF	TGTGCCAGCAGCACAGGCAAGGGCTCAATCGGCTATGGCTACACCTTC
TRBD2	-	TRBV4-1	TRBJ2-1	CASSQIAGGLSSYNEQFF	TGCGCCAGCAGTCAAATAGCGGGGGGGCTCAGCTCCTACAATGAGCAGTTCTTC
-	-	TRBV14	TRBJ1-2	CASSLANYGYTF	TGTGCCAGCAGCCTAGCTAACTATGGCTACACCTTC
TRBD2	-	TRBV19	TRBJ2-1	CASSISPSGAYNEQFF	TGTGCCAGTAGTATTTCCCCTAGCGGGGCCTACAATGAGCAGTTCTTC